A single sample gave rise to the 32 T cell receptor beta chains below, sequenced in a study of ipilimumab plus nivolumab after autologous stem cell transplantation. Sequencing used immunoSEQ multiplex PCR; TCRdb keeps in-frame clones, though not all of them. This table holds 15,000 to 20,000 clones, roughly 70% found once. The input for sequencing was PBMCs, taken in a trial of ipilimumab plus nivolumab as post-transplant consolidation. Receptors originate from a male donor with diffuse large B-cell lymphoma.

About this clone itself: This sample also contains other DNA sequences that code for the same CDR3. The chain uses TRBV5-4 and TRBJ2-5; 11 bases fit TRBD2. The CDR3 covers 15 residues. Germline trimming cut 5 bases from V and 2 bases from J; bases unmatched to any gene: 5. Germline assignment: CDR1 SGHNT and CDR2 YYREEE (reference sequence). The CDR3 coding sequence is TGTGCCAGCAGTCGTAGCGGGGGGGTACAAGAGACCCAGTACTTC. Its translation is CASSRSGGVQETQYF.

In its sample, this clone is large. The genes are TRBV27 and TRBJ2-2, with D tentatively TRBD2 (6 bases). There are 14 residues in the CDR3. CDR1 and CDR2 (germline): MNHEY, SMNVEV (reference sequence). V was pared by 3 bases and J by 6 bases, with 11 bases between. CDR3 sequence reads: CASSFSSVAGELFF. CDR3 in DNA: TGTGCCAGCAGTTTCTCTAGCGTCGCCGGGGAGCTGTTTTTT.

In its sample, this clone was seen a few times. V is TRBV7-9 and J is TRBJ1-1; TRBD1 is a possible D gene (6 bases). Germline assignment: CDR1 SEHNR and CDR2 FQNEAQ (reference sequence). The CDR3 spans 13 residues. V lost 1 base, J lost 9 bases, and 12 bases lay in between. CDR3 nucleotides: TGTGCCAGCAGCTTAGTAGAGCAGGGGAAAGCTTTCTTT. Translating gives CASSLVEQGKAFF.

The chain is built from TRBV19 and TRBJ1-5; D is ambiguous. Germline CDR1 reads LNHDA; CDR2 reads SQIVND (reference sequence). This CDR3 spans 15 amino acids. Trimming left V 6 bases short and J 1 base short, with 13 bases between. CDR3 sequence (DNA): TGTGCCAGTAGCCCTGCAGGAGGGAGCAATCAGCCCCAGCATTTT. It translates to CASSPAGGSNQPQHF.

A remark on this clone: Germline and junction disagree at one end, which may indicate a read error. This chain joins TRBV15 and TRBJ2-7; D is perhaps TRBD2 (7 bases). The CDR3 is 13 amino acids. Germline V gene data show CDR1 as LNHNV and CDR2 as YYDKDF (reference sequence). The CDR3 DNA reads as TGTGCCGCCAGGGGCGGGAGTGGGGTTGAGCAGTACTTC. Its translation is CAARGGSGVEQYF.

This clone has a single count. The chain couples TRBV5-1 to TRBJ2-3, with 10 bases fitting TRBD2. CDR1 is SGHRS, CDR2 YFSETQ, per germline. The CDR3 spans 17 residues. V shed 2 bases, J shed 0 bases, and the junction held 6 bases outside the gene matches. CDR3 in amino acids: CASSFPSGGASTDTQYF. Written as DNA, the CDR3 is TGCGCCAGCAGCTTCCCTAGCGGGGGTGCTAGCACAGATACGCAGTATTTT.

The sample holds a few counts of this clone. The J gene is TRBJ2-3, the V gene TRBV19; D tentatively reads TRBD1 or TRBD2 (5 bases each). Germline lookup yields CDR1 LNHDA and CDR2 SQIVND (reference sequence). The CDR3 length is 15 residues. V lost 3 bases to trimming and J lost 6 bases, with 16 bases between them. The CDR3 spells CASSMADGAADTQYF. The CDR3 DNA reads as TGTGCCAGTAGTATGGCCGACGGGGCTGCGGATACGCAGTATTTT.

The CDR3 nucleotides read TGCAGCGTTGTGGGTTTGGACCAGGCCAACAATGAGCAGTTCTTC. It is translated as CSVVGLDQANNEQFF. The rearrangement links TRBV29-1 to TRBJ2-1; D remains ambiguous. In germline, CDR1 is SQVTM, CDR2 ANQGSEA. The CDR3 has 15 amino acids. Trimming stripped 4 bases from V and 5 bases from J, with 18 bases between.

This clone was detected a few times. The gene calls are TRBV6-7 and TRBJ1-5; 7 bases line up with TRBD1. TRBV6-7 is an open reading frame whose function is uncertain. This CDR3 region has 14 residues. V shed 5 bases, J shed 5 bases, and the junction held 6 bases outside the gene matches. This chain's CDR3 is CASSLATGHQPQHF. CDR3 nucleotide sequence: TGTGCCAGCAGTCTTGCGACAGGGCATCAGCCCCAGCATTTT.

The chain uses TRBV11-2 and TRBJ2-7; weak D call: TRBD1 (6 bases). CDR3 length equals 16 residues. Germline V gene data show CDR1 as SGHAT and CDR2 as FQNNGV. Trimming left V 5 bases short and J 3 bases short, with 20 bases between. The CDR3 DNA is TGTGCCAGCAGCCCGGGGCACCATGACAGGCTCTACGAGCAGTACTTC. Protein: CASSPGHHDRLYEQYF.

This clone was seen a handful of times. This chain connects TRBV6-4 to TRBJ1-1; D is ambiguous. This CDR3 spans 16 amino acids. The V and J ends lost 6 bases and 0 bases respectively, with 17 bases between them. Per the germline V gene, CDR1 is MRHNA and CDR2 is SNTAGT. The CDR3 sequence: CASRVWSRSMNTEAFF. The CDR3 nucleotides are TGTGCCAGCAGGGTCTGGAGTCGGTCCATGAACACTGAAGCTTTCTTT.

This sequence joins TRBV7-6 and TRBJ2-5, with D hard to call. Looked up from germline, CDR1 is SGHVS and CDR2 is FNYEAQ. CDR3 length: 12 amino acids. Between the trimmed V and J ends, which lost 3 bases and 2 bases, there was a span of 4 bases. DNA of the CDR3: TGTGCCAGCAGCTTTGGACAAGAGACCCAGTACTTC. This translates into CASSFGQETQYF.

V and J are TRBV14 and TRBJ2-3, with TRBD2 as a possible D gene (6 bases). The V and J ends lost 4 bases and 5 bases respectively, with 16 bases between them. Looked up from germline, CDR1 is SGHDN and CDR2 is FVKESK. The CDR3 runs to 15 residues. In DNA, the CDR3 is TGTGCCAGCAGCCTACCTAGGATCGGGGGAGATACGCAGTATTTT. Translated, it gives CASSLPRIGGDTQYF.

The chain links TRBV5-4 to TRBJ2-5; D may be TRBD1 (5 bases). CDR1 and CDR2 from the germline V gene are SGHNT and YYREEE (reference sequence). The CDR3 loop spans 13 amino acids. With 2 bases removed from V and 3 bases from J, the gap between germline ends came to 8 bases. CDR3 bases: TGTGCCAGCAGCTTTTCCAGGGAAGAGACCCAGTACTTC. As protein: CASSFSREETQYF.

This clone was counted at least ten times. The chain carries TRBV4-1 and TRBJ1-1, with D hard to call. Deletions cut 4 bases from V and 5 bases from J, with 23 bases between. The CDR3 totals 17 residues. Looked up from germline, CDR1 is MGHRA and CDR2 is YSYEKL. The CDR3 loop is CASSLKVSGYGRTEAFF. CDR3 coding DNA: TGCGCCAGCAGCCTCAAGGTCTCAGGCTATGGCCGGACTGAAGCTTTCTTT.

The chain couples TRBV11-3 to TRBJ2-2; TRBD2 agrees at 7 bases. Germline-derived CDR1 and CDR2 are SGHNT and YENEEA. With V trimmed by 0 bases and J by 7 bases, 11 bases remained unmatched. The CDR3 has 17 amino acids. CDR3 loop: CASSLDPRTSSIGELFF. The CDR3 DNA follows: TGTGCCAGCAGCTTAGATCCCAGGACTAGTTCCATCGGGGAGCTGTTTTTT. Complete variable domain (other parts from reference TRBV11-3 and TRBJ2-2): EAGVVQSPRYKIIEKKQPVAFWCNPISGHNTLYWYLQNLGQGPELLIRYENEEAVDDSQLPKDRFSAERLKGVDSTLKIQPAELGDSAVYLCASSLDPRTSSIGELFFGEGSRLTVL.

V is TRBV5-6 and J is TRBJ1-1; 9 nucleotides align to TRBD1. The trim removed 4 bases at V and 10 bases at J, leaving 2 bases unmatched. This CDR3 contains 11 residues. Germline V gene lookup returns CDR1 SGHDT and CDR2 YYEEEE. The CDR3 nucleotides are TGTGCCAGCAGCCCGGACAGGGGAGCTTTCTTT. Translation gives CASSPDRGAFF.

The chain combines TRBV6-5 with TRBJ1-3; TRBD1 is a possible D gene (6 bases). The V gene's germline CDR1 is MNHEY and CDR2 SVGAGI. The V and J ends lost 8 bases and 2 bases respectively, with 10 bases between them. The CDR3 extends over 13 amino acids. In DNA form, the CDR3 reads TGTGCCAGCCGGGGGGCGCCTGGAAACACCATATATTTT. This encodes CASRGAPGNTIYF.

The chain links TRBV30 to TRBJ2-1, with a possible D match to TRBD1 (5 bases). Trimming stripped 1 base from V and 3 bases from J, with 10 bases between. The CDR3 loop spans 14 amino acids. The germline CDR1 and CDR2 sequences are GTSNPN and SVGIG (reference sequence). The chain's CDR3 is CAWSEDTNYNEQFF. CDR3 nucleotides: TGTGCCTGGAGTGAGGACACCAACTACAATGAGCAGTTCTTC.

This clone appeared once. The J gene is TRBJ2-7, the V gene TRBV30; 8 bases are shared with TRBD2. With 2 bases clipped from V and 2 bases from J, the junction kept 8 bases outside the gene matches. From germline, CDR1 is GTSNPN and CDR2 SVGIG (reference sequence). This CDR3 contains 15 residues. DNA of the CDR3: TGTGCCTGGAGTCCTCGGGGGGGGCCCCCCTACGAGCAGTACTTC. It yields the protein CAWSPRGGPPYEQYF.

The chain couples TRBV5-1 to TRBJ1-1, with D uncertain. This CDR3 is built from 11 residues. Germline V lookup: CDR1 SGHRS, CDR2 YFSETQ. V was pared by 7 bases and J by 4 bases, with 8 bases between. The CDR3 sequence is CASAGGTEAFF. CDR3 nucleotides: TGCGCCAGCGCTGGCGGCACTGAAGCTTTCTTT. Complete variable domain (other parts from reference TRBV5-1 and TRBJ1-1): KAGVTQTPRYLIKTRGQQVTLSCSPISGHRSVSWYQQTPGQGLQFLFEYFSETQRNKGNFPGRFSGRQFSNSRSEMNVSTLELGDSALYLCASAGGTEAFFGQGTRLTVV.

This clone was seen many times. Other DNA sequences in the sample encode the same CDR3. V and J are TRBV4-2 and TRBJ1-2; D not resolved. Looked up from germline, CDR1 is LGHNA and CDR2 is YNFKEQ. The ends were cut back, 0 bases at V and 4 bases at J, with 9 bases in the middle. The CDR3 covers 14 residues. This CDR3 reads CASSQERGIYGYTF. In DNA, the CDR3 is TGTGCCAGCAGCCAAGAGAGAGGCATCTATGGCTACACCTTC.

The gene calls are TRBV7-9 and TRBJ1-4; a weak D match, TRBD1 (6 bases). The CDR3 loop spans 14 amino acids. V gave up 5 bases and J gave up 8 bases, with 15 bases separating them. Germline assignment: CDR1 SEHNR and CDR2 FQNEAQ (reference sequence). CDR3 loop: CASSPPLGAEKLFF. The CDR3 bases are TGTGCCAGCAGCCCCCCCTTGGGGGCAGAAAAACTGTTTTTT.

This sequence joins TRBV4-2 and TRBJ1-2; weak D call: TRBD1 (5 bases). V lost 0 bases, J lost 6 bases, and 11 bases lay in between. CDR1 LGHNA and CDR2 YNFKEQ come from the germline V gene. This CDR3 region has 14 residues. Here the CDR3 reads CASSQDTGRDGYTF. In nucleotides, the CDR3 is TGTGCCAGCAGCCAAGACACGGGACGGGATGGCTACACCTTC.

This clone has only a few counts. The CDR3 sequence is CASSARLAGGEQYF. CDR3 coding DNA: TGTGCCAGCAGCGCTCGACTAGCCGGGGGCGAGCAGTACTTC. The gene calls are TRBV9 and TRBJ2-7, with TRBD2 matching 7 bases. Germline CDR1 SGDLS, CDR2 YYNGEE. V was pared by 3 bases and J by 6 bases, with 9 bases of the junction left unmatched. CDR3 length: 14 residues.

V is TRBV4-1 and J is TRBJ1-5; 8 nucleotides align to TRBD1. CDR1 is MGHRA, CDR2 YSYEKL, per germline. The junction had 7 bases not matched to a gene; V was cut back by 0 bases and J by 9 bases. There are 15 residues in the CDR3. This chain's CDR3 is CASSQDQGAYSPQHF. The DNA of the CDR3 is TGCGCCAGCAGCCAAGATCAGGGGGCATATTCGCCCCAGCATTTT.

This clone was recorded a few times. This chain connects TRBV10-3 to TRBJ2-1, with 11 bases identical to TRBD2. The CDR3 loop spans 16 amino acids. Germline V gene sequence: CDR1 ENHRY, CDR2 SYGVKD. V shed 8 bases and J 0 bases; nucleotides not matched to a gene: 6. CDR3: CAIGGLAGFSYNEQFF. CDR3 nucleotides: TGTGCCATCGGTGGACTAGCGGGCTTCTCCTACAATGAGCAGTTCTTC.

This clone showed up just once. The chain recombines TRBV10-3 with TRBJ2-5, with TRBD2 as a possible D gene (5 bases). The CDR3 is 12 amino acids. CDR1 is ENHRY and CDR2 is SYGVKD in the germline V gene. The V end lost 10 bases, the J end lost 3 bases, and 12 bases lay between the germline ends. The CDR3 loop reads CASEKGEETQYF. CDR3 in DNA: TGTGCCAGCGAGAAGGGAGAAGAGACCCAGTACTTC.

The CDR3 reads CALVRPPSEQYF. Written as DNA, the CDR3 is TGTGCCCTAGTGCGGCCCCCCTCCGAGCAGTACTTC. This rearrangement joins TRBV2 to TRBJ2-7; D call uncertain. The CDR3 consists of 12 residues. CDR1 is SNHLY, CDR2 FYNNEI, per germline. V was cut by 11 bases and J by 6 bases, with 17 bases left in between.

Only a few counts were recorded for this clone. The CDR3 coding sequence is TGTGCCATCAGTGAGTCATCGGAGAAGCAGTTCTTC. Translated: CAISESSEKQFF. The genes are TRBV10-3 and TRBJ2-1; D gene unclear. The germline V and J ends were trimmed by 0 bases and 11 bases, with 8 bases remaining between them. The CDR3 sequence is 12 residues long. CDR1 ENHRY and CDR2 SYGVKD come from the germline V gene.

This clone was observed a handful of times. The CDR3 sequence is CASSKEENTEAFF. CDR3 sequence (DNA): TGTGCCAGTAGTAAGGAGGAGAACACTGAAGCTTTCTTT. This chain connects TRBV19 to TRBJ1-1; the D is unclear. Trimming took 4 bases from V and 1 from J, leaving 7 bases between them. The CDR3 is 13 residues long. Per germline, CDR1 LNHDA and CDR2 SQIVND (reference sequence).

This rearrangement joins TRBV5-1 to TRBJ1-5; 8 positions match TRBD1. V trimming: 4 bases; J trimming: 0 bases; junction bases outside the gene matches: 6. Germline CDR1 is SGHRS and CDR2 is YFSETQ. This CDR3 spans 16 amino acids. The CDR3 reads CASSPGTGHSNQPQHF. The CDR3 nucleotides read TGCGCCAGCAGCCCAGGGACAGGACATAGCAATCAGCCCCAGCATTTT.